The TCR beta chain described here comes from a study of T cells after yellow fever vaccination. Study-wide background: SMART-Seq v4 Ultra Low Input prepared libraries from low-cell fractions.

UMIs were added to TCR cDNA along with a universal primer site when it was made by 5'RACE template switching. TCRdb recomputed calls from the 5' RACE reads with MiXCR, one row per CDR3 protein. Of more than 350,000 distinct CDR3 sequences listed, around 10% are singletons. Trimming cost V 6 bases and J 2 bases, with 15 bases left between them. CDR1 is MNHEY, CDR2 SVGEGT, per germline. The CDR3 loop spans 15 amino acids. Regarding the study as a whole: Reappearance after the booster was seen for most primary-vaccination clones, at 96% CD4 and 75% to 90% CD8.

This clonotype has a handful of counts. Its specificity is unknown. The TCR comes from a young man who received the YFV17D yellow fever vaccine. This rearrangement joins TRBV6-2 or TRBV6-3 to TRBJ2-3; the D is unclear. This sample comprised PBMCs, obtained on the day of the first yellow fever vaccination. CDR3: CASSSMTPFTDTQYF. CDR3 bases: TGTGCCAGCAGCTCCATGACGCCCTTCACAGATACGCAGTATTTT.